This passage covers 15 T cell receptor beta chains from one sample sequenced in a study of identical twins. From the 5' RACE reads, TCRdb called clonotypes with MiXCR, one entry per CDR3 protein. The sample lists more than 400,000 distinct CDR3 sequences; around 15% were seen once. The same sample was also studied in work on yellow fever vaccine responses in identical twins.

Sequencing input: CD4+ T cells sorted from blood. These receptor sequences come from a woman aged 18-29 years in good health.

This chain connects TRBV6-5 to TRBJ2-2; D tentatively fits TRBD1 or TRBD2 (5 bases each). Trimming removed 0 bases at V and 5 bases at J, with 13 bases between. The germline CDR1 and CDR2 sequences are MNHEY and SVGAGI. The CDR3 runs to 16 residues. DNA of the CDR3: TGTGCCAGCAGTTACTCGACGGCCAGGGAGACCGGGGAGCTGTTTTTT. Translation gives CASSYSTARETGELFF.

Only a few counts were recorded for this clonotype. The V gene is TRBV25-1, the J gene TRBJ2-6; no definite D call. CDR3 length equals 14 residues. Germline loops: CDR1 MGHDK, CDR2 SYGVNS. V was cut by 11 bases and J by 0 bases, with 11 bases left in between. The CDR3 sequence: CAVASYSGANVLTF. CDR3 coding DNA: TGTGCCGTGGCATCCTACTCTGGGGCCAACGTCCTGACTTTC.

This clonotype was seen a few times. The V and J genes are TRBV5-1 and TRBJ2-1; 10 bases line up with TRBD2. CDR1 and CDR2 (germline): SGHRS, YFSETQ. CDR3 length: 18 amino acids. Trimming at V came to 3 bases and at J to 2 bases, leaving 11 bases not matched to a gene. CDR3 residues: CASSSPPKLAGPYNEQFF. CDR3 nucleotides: TGCGCCAGCAGCTCGCCCCCAAAACTAGCGGGGCCCTACAATGAGCAGTTCTTC.

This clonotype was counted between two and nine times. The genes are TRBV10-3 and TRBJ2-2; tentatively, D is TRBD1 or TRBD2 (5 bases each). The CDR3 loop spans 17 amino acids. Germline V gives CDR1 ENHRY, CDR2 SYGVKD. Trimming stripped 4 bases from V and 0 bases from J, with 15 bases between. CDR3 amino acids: CAISGGLGTANTGELFF. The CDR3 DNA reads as TGTGCCATCAGTGGGGGGTTAGGGACCGCGAACACCGGGGAGCTGTTTTTT.

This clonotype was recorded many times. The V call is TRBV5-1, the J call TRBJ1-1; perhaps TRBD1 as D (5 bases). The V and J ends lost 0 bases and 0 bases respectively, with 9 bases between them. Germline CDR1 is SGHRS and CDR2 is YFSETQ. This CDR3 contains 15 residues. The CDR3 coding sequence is TGCGCCAGCAGCTTGGACGGGGGGATGAACACTGAAGCTTTCTTT. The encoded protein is CASSLDGGMNTEAFF.

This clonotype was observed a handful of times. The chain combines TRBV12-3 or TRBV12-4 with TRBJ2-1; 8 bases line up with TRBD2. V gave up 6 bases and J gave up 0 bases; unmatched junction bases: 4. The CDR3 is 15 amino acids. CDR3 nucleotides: TGTGCCAGCAGCCGCGGGACTAGCTCCTACAATGAGCAGTTCTTC. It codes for CASSRGTSSYNEQFF.

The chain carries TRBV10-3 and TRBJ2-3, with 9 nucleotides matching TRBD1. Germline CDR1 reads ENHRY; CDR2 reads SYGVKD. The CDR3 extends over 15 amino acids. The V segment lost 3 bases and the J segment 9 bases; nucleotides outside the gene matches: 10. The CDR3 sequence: CAISEREDRGGTQYF. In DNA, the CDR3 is TGTGCCATCAGTGAACGGGAGGACAGGGGTGGCACGCAGTATTTT.

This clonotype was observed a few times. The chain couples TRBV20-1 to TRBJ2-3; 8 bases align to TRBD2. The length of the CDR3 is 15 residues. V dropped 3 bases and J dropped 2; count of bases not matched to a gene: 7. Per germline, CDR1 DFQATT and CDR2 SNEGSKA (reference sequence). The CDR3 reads CSARNSGSPTDTQYF. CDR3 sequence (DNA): TGCAGTGCTAGGAACAGCGGGAGCCCCACAGATACGCAGTATTTT.

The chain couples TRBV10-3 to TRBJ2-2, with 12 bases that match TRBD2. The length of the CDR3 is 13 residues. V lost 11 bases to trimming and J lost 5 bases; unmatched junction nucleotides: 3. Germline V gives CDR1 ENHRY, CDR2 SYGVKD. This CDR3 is CALGLAGTGELFF. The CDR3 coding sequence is TGTGCCCTCGGACTAGCGGGAACCGGGGAGCTGTTTTTT.

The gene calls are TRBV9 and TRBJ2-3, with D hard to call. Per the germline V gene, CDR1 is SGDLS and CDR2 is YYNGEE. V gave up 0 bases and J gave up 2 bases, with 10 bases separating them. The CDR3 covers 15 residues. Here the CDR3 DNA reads TGTGCCAGCAGCGTAGAAGGCTTTAACACAGATACGCAGTATTTT. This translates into CASSVEGFNTDTQYF.

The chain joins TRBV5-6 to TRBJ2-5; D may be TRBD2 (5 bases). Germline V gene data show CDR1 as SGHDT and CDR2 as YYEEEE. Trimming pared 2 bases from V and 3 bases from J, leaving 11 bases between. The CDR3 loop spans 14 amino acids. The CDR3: CASSLRRSEETQYF. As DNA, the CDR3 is TGTGCCAGCAGCTTACGGAGGTCGGAAGAGACCCAGTACTTC.

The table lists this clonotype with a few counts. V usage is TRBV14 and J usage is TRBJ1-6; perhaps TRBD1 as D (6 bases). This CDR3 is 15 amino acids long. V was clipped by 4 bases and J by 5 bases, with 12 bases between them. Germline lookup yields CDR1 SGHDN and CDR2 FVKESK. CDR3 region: CASSPGGQNNSPLHF. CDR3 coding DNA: TGTGCCAGCAGCCCGGGGGGGCAGAATAATTCACCCCTCCACTTT.

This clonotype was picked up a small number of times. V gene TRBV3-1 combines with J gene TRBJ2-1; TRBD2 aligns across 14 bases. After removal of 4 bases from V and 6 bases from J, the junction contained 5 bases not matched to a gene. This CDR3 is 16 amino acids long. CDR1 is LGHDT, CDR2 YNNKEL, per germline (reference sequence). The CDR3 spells CASSLGLAGGGNEQFF. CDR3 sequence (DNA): TGTGCCAGCAGCCTAGGACTAGCGGGAGGCGGCAATGAGCAGTTCTTC.

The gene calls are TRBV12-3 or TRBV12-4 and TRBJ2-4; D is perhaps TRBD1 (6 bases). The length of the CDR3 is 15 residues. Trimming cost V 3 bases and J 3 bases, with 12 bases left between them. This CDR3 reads CASSLGRGGKNIQYF. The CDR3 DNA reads TGTGCCAGCAGTTTGGGCAGGGGTGGCAAAAACATTCAGTACTTC.

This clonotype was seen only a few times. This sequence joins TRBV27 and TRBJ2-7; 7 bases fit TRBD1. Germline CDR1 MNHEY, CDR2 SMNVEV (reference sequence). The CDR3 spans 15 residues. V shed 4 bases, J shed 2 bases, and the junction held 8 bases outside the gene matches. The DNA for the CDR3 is TGTGCCAGCAGTTACGGACCCGACAGGGCCTACGAGCAGTACTTC. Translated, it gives CASSYGPDRAYEQYF.